These T cell receptor beta chains were read from a single sample in a study of tumor-infiltrating lymphocytes in primary liver carcinoma. MiXCR, run by TCRdb on the multiplex PCR reads, gives a single entry per CDR3 protein. Counted here are fewer than 350,000 distinct CDR3 sequences, 65% occurring once; the ten biggest clones make up about 8.4%. The sample was peripheral blood. These receptors all come from a man in his forties or fifties with primary liver carcinoma and hepatitis B virus infection. The CDR3 runs from the conserved cysteine through the conserved F or W. Fields, in order: V gene, D gene, J gene, clone size, CDR3 protein, CDR3 DNA. D genes are given only for firm matches. The size entry is marked missing in some rows and otherwise reads once, few, many or a size class.

V: TRBV6-2/TRBV6-3
D: NA
J: TRBJ2-2
size: NA
CDR3: CTSATPGGGSPGELFF
DNA: TGTACCAGCGCTACCCCCGGGGGCGGGAGCCCCGGGGAGCTGTTTTTT

V: TRBV11-1
D: NA
J: TRBJ1-5
size: NA
CDR3: CTSSHAQTRRHQPQHF
DNA: TGTACCAGCAGCCACGCCCAAACCAGGAGGCATCAGCCCCAGCATTTT

V: TRBV14
D: NA
J: TRBJ2-6
size: many
CDR3: CASSQIQGPGANVLTF
DNA: TGTGCCAGCAGCCAGATCCAGGGCCCTGGGGCCAACGTCCTGACTTTC

V: TRBV6-2/TRBV6-3
D: NA
J: TRBJ2-7
size: NA
CDR3: CASSYLIEVGLNSYEQYF
DNA: TGTGCCAGCAGTTACTTGATTGAGGTGGGACTGAACTCCTACGAGCAGTACTTC

V: TRBV10-3
D: NA
J: TRBJ2-1
size: many
CDR3: CAIRLYNEQFF
DNA: TGTGCCATCAGGTTATACAATGAGCAGTTCTTC

V: TRBV29-1
D: NA
J: TRBJ1-1
size: many
CDR3: CSVVGGNTEAFF
DNA: TGCAGCGTTGTAGGGGGGAACACTGAAGCTTTCTTT

V: TRBV11-2
D: NA
J: TRBJ2-1
size: NA
CDR3: CASRSRNNEQFF
DNA: TGTGCCAGCAGGTCTCGCAACAATGAGCAGTTCTTC

V: TRBV5-1
D: NA
J: TRBJ2-3
size: NA
CDR3: CASWDTEEQYF
DNA: TGCGCCAGCTGGGACACCGAGGAGCAGTATTTT

V: TRBV6-6
D: NA
J: TRBJ2-5
size: NA
CDR3: CASWRLTQETQYF
DNA: TGTGCCAGCTGGCGACTAACTCAAGAGACCCAGTACTTC

V: TRBV29-1
D: NA
J: TRBJ2-4
size: many
CDR3: CSVEKFSSNIQYF
DNA: TGCAGCGTTGAAAAGTTTAGCTCGAACATTCAGTACTTC

V: TRBV19
D: NA
J: TRBJ1-2
size: NA
CDR3: CANSNSDRANYGYTF
DNA: TGTGCCAATAGTAACTCGGACAGAGCTAACTATGGCTACACCTTC

V: TRBV14
D: NA
J: TRBJ2-3
size: NA
CDR3: CASSHRSAVCSGMQYF
DNA: TGTGCCAGCAGCCACCGAAGTGCAGTATGTAGCGGTATGCAGTATTTT

V: TRBV6-5
D: NA
J: TRBJ2-3
size: NA
CDR3: CASSYSITSDRIDTQYF
DNA: TGTGCCAGCAGTTACTCGATTACCAGCGATCGCATAGATACGCAGTATTTT

V: TRBV6-6
D: TRBD1
J: TRBJ2-7
size: few
CDR3: CTSRGQGRSYEQYF
DNA: TGTACCAGCAGGGGACAGGGCCGCTCCTACGAGCAGTACTTT

V: TRBV6-1
D: NA
J: TRBJ2-7
size: NA
CDR3: CASSPDEEYYEQYF
DNA: TGTGCCAGCAGTCCAGACGAGGAATACTACGAGCAGTACTTC

V: TRBV11-2
D: NA
J: TRBJ2-6
size: NA
CDR3: CASSLSGRGPGANVLTF
DNA: TGTGCCAGCAGCTTATCCGGCAGGGGCCCTGGGGCCAACGTCCTTACTTTC

V: TRBV6-4
D: NA
J: TRBJ2-2
size: NA
CDR3: CASSDGNTGDLFF
DNA: TGTGCCAGCAGTGATGGGAACACCGGGGACCTGTTTTTT

V: TRBV28
D: TRBD1
J: TRBJ2-1
size: NA
CDR3: CASCRRQGLLTGQFF
DNA: TGTGCCAGCTGCCGGAGACAGGGTCTACTTACAGGGCAGTTCTTC

V: TRBV10-3
D: NA
J: TRBJ2-7
size: NA
CDR3: CAIRTAQGISYEPYF
DNA: TGTGCCATCAGAACTGCCCAGGGGATCTCCTACGAGCCGTACTTC

V: TRBV11-2
D: NA
J: TRBJ2-1
size: NA
CDR3: CASSLGSSLQGEHFF
DNA: TGTGCAAGCAGCTTAGGGTCCTCGCTACAGGGTGAGCACTTCTTC

V: TRBV28
D: NA
J: TRBJ2-7
size: NA
CDR3: CASSLAGGLYEQYF
DNA: TGTGCCAGCAGTTTGGCTGGGGGCCTATACGAGCAGTACTTC

V: TRBV12-3/TRBV12-4
D: NA
J: TRBJ2-1
size: many
CDR3: CASSLIRGYEQFF
DNA: TGTGCCAGCAGTTTAATCCGGGGCTATGAGCAGTTCTTC

V: TRBV30
D: NA
J: TRBJ2-3
size: NA
CDR3: CAWRPATTSTDRQYF
DNA: TGTGCCTGGAGGCCGGCTACTACTAGCACAGATAGGCAGTATTTT

V: TRBV20-1
D: NA
J: TRBJ1-1
size: NA
CDR3: CSARIGVDIEAFF
DNA: TGCAGTGCTAGAATTGGGGTCGACATTGAAGCTTTCTTT

V: TRBV5-4
D: NA
J: TRBJ2-1
size: few
CDR3: CASSLSPSSNEQFF
DNA: TGTGCCAGCAGCTTGTCCCCTAGCAGCAATGAGCAGTTCTTC

V: TRBV10-3
D: TRBD1
J: TRBJ1-4
size: many
CDR3: CAISERDSSEKLFF
DNA: TGTGCCATCAGTGAGAGGGACAGTAGTGAAAAACTGTTTTTT

V: TRBV12-3/TRBV12-4
D: TRBD2
J: TRBJ2-1
size: many
CDR3: CASAGLASHNEQFF
DNA: TGTGCCAGTGCGGGACTAGCGAGTCACAATGAGCAGTTCTTC

V: TRBV11-2
D: TRBD2
J: TRBJ2-7
size: once
CDR3: CASSFPGTTYERYF
DNA: TGTGCCAGTAGCTTCCCCGGGACTACCTACGAGCGGTACTTC

V: TRBV6-1
D: TRBD1
J: TRBJ1-5
size: NA
CDR3: CDSSNPPGTGSIGNQPQHF
DNA: TGTGATAGCAGTAACCCTCCCGGGACAGGGTCCATTGGCAATCAGCCCCAGCATTTT

V: TRBV5-4
D: NA
J: TRBJ2-5
size: few
CDR3: CASKYGPEGTQYF
DNA: TGTGCCAGCAAATACGGACCGGAAGGGACCCAGTACTTC

V: TRBV5-4
D: TRBD1
J: TRBJ1-2
size: NA
CDR3: CASTRRQGGGGYTF
DNA: TGTGCCAGCACCCGGAGACAGGGCGGTGGTGGCTACACCTTC

V: TRBV6-6
D: NA
J: TRBJ2-4
size: many
CDR3: CASKGNRNIQYF
DNA: TGTGCCAGCAAGGGAAACCGAAACATTCAGTACTTC

V: TRBV4-3
D: TRBD1
J: TRBJ1-2
size: many
CDR3: CASSIRTGQANYGYTF
DNA: TGCGCCAGCAGCATCCGGACAGGCCAAGCTAACTATGGCTACACCTTC

V: TRBV6-5
D: TRBD1
J: TRBJ2-3
size: NA
CDR3: CASSKTGYPPDTQYF
DNA: TGTGCCAGCAGTAAGACAGGGTATCCCCCAGATACGCAGTATTTT

V: TRBV11-2
D: NA
J: TRBJ2-5
size: NA
CDR3: CASLGRSTGSRETQYF
DNA: TGTGCCAGCTTGGGACGGTCAACAGGGTCTCGAGAGACCCAGTACTTC

V: TRBV11-2
D: NA
J: TRBJ2-6
size: many
CDR3: CASSLSGRGSGANVLTF
DNA: TGTGCCAGCAGCTTATCCGGCAGGGGCTCTGGGGCCAACGTCCTGACTTTC

V: TRBV29-1
D: NA
J: TRBJ2-5
size: many
CDR3: CSAAGEWETQYF
DNA: TGCAGCGCTGCCGGAGAGTGGGAGACCCAGTACTTC

V: TRBV24-1
D: TRBD2
J: TRBJ2-2
size: NA
CDR3: CATSDPSTSGRPGELFF
DNA: TGTGCCACCAGTGATCCCTCGACTAGCGGGAGACCCGGGGAGCTGTTTTTT